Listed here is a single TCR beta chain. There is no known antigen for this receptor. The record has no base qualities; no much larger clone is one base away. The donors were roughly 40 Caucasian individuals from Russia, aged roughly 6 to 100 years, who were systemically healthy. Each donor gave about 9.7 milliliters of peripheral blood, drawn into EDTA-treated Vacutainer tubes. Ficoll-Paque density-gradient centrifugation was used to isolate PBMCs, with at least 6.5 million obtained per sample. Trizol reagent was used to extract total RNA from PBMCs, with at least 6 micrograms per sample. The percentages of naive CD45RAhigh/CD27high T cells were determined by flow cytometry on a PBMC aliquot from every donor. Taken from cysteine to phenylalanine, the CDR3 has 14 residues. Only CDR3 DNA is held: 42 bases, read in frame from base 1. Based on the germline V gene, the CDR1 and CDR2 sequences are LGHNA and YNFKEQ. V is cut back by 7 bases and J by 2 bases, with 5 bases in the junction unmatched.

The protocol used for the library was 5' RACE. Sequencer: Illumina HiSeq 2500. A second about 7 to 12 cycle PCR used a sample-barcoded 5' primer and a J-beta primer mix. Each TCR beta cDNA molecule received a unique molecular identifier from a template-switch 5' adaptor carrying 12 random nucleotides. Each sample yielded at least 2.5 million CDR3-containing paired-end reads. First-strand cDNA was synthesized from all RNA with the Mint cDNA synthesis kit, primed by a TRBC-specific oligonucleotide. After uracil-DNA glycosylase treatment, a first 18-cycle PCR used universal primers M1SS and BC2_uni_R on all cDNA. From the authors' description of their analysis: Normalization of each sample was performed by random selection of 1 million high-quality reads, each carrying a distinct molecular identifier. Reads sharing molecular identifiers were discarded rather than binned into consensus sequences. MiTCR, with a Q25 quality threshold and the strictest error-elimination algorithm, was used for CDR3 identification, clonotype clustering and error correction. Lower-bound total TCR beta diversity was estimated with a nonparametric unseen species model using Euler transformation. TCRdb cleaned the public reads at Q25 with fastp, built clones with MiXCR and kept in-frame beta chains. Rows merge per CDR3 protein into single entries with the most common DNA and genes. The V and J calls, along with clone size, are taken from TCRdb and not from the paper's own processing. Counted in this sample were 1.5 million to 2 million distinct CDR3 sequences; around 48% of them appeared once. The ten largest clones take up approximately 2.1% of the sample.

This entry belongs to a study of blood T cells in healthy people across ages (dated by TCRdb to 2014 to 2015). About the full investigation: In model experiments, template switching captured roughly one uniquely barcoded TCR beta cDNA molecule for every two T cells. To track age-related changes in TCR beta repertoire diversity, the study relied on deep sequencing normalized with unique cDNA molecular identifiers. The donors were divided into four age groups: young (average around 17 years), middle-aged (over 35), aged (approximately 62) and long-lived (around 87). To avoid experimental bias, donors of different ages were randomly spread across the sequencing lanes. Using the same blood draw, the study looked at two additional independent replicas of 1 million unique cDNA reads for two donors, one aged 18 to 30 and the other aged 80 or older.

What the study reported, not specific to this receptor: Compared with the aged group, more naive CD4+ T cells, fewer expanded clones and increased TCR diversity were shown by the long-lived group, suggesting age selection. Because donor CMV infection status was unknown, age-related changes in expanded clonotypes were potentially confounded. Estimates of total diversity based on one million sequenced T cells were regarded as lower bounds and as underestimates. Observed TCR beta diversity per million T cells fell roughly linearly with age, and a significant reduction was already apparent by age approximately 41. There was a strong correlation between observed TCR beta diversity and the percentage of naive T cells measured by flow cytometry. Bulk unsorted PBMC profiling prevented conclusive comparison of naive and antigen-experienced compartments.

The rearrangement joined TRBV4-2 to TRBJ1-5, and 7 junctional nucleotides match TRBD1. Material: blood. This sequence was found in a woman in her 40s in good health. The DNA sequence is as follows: TGTGCCAGCAAGGGGACAGATGGCAATCAGCCCCAGCATTTT. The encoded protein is CASKGTDGNQPQHF.